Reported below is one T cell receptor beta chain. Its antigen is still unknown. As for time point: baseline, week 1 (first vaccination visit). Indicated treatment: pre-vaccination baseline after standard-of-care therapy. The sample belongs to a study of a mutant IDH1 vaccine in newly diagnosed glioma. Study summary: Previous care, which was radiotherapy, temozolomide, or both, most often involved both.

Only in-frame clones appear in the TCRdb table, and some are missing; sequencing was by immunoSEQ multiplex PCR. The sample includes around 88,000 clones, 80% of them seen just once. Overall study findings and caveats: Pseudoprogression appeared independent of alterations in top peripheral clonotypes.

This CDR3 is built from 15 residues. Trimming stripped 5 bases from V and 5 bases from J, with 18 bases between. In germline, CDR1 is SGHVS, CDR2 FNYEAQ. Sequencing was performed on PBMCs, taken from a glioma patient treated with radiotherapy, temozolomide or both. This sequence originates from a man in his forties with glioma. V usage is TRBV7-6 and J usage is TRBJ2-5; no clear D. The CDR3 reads CASSPTRGVGETQYF. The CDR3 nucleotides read TGTGCCAGCAGCCCGACCCGTGGGGTGGGGGAGACCCAGTACTTC.